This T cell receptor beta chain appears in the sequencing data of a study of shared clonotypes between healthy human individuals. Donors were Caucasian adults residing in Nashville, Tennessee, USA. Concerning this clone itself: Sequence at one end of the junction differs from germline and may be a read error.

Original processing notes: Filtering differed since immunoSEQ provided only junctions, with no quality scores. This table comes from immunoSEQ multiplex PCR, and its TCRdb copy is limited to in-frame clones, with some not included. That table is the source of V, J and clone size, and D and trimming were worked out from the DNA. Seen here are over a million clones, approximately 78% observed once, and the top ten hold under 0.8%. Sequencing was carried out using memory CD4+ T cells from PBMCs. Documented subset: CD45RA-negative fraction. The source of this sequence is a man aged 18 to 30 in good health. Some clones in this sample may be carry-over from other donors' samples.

This chain's CDR3 is CASSVVISGLRLF. Here the CDR3 DNA reads TGCGCCAGCAGCGTCGTTATTTCGGGACTTCGGCTTTTC. The chain links TRBV10-1 to TRBJ1-2, with D possibly matching TRBD1 (5 bases). The CDR3 length is 13 residues. Germline V gene data show CDR1 as WNHNN and CDR2 as SYGVQD (reference sequence).